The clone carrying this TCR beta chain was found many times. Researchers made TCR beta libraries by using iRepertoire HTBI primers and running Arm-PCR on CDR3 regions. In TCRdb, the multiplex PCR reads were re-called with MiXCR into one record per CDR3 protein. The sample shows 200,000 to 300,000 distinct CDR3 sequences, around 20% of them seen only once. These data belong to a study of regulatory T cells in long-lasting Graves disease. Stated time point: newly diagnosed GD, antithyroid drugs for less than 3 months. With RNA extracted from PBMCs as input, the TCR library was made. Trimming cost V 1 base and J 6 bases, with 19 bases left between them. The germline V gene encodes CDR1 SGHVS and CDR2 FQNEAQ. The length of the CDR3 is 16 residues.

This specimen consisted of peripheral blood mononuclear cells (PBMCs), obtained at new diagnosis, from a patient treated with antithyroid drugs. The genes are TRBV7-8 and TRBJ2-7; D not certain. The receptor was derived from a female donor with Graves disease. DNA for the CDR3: TGTGCCAGCAGCTTAGACAGTGGATCGGTCTTGGTCGAGCAGTACTTC. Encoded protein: CASSLDSGSVLVEQYF.